Here is one T cell receptor beta chain with its context. The antigen is not known. The record originates from a study of graft-versus-host responses after intestinal transplantation. Germline lookup yields CDR1 SGHTA and CDR2 FQGNSA. This CDR3 region has 15 residues. Germline trimming cut 1 base from V and 2 bases from J; bases unmatched to any gene: 5. Sequencing used immunoSEQ multiplex PCR; TCRdb keeps in-frame clones, though not all of them. The sample carries more than 80,000 clones, about 87% recorded once. Sequenced here: unstimulated CD4+ T cells sorted from spleen or lymph node cells, sampled before transplant. The origin of this receptor is a human donor who was the organ donor for an intestinal transplant. The rearrangement links TRBV7-2 to TRBJ2-7; TRBD1 agrees at 7 bases. This chain's CDR3 is CASSLVATGPYEQYF. The CDR3 DNA sequence: TGTGCCAGCAGCTTAGTGGCGACAGGGCCCTACGAGCAGTACTTC. Full variable domain (rest looked up from reference TRBV7-2 and TRBJ2-7): GAGVSQSPSNKVTEKGKDVELRCDPISGHTALYWYRQSLGQGLEFLIYFQGNSAPDKSGLPSDRFSAERTGGSVSTLTIQRTQQEDSAVYLCASSLVATGPYEQYFGPGTRLTVT.